This T cell receptor beta chain was sequenced during a study of blood T cell repertoires in COVID-19. CDR3 length: 13 amino acids. The ends lost 7 bases at V and 10 bases at J; junction bases unmatched: 7. Germline V lookup: CDR1 SGHAT, CDR2 FQNNGV. The protocol was immunoSEQ multiplex PCR, while the TCRdb copy is restricted to in-frame clones and leaves out a portion. Of 65,000 to 90,000 clones listed, 90% are singletons. The sequenced material came from peripheral blood. The TCR comes from a human donor in a cohort sampled during active COVID-19. V and J are TRBV11-2 and TRBJ1-6; 7 bases fit TRBD1. The chain's CDR3 is CASTQGFVSPLHF. The CDR3 DNA is TGTGCCAGCACACAGGGGTTTGTATCACCCCTCCACTTT.